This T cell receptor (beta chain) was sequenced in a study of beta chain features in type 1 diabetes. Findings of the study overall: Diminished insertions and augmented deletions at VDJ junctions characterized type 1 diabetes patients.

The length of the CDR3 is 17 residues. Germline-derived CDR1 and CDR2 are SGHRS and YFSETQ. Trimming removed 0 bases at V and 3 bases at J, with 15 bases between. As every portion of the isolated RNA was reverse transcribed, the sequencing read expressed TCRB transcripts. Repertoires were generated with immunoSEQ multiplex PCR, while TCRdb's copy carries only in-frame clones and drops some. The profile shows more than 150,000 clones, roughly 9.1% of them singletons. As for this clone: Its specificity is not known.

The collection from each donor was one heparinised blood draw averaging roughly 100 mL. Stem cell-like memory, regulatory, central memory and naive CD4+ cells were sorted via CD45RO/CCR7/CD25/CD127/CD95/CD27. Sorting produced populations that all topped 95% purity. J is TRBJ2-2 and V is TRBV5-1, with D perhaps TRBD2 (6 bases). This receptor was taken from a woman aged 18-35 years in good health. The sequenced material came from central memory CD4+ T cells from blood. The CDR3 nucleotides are TGCGCCAGCAGCTTGGTTCAGCGGGCGGCGGACACCGGGGAGCTGTTTTTT. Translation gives CASSLVQRAADTGELFF.